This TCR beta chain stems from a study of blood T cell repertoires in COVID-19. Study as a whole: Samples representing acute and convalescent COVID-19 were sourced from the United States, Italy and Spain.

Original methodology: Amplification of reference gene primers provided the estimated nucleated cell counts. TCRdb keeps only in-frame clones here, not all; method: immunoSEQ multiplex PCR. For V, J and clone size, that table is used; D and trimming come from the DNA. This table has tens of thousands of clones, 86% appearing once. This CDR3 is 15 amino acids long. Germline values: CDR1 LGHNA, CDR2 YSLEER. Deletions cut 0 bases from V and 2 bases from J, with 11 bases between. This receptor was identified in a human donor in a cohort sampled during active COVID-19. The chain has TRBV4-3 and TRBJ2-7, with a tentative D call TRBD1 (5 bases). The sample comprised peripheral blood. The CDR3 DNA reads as TGCGCCAGCAGCCAAGATCCAGGGATCCCCTACGAGCAGTACTTC. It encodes CASSQDPGIPYEQYF.